This T cell receptor beta chain was obtained from a study of T cells in Graves' hyperthyroidism and ophthalmopathy. In the study overall: Any treatment followed the collection of peripheral blood at initial diagnosis.

This CDR3 is 16 amino acids long. Trimming removed 5 bases from V and 0 bases from J, with 14 bases in between. Germline V CDR1 and CDR2: MNHEY, SMNVEV (reference sequence). This clonotype turned up a few times. Its specificity is not known. Overall study findings and caveats: Expanded thyroid clonotypes (above 0.001) were mostly also found in blood. Ophthalmopathy and stable hyperthyroidism were told apart by a 13 V-J model.

Using RNA transcripts as the source, TCR beta CDR3 regions were amplified. HTBI primers were employed in a first-round RT-PCR of the TCR CDR3. One entry per CDR3 protein, called by TCRdb with MiXCR from the multiplex PCR reads. The table lists about 210,000 distinct CDR3 sequences, roughly 15% of them singletons. The V call is TRBV27, the J call TRBJ2-1, with D tentatively TRBD2 (5 bases). The source is a man aged 50 to 60 with Graves' hyperthyroidism. The sample comprised blood. The CDR3 bases are TGTGCCAGCAGTCCCAGGCCCACTAGCTCCTACAATGAGCAGTTCTTC. Protein: CASSPRPTSSYNEQFF.